The 18 T cell receptor beta chains in this list originate from one sample, sequenced in a study of shared clonotypes between healthy human individuals. The repertoire was sequenced with immunoSEQ multiplex PCR; TCRdb's copy has only in-frame clones and lacks some. The sample includes over 850,000 clones, roughly 74% of them seen just once. Material: memory CD4+ T cells from PBMCs. The sample's subset: CD45RA-negative fraction. These receptors were taken from a man aged 18 to 29 in good health. Some clones in this sample may be carry-over from other donors' samples.

V is TRBV7-2 and J is TRBJ2-1, with 9 bases that match TRBD1. Looked up from germline, CDR1 is SGHTA and CDR2 is FQGNSA. The CDR3 runs 14 residues. Trimming took 9 bases from V and 7 from J; bases not matched to a gene: 10. In nucleotides, the CDR3 is TGTGCCAGGAGTGGGACAGGGCGTTCGAATGAGCAGTTCTTC. This translates into CARSGTGRSNEQFF. Full variable domain (remainder filled in from reference TRBV7-2 and TRBJ2-1): GAGVSQSPSNKVTEKGKDVELRCDPISGHTALYWYRQSLGQGLEFLIYFQGNSAPDKSGLPSDRFSAERTGGSVSTLTIQRTQQEDSAVYLCARSGTGRSNEQFFGPGTRLTVL.

V is TRBV2 and J is TRBJ2-7; weak D call: TRBD1 (5 bases). The V end lost 6 bases, the J end lost 0 bases, and 15 bases lay between the germline ends. CDR1 is SNHLY, CDR2 FYNNEI, per germline. This CDR3 is 15 amino acids long. DNA of the CDR3: TGTGCCAGCAGGGAGACAGTTTTTAGCTCCTACGAGCAGTACTTC. This translates into CASRETVFSSYEQYF.

CDR3 in amino acids: CSVERTTGSREQYF. DNA for the CDR3: TGCAGCGTTGAACGGACAACTGGGAGTAGAGAGCAGTACTTC. This chain joins TRBV29-1 and TRBJ2-7; D tentatively fits TRBD1 or TRBD2 (5 bases each). The CDR3 is 14 amino acids. CDR1 is SQVTM, CDR2 ANQGSEA, per germline. V was trimmed by 2 bases and J by 7 bases, leaving 18 bases between them.

This chain uses TRBV16 with TRBJ2-3, with 10 bases that match TRBD1. The J segment lost 11 bases and the V segment lost 4 bases, leaving 6 bases of the junction unmatched. The CDR3 has 13 residues. Germline values: CDR1 KGHSY, CDR2 FQNENV. CDR3 amino acids: CASSPFRDRGQYF. The CDR3 DNA follows: TGTGCCAGCAGCCCATTCCGGGACAGGGGGCAGTATTTT.

This sequence joins TRBV7-8 and TRBJ2-5; 12 bases are a match to TRBD1. This CDR3 is 16 amino acids long. The V segment lost 5 bases and the J segment 5 bases; nucleotides outside the gene matches: 9. CDR1 is SGHVS, CDR2 FQNEAQ, per germline. CDR3 DNA sequence: TGTGCCAGCAGCGGACGACGGGACAGGGGGCATGAGACCCAGTACTTC. Translating it yields CASSGRRDRGHETQYF.

The chain carries TRBV4-2 and TRBJ2-2; 7 positions agree with TRBD2. CDR1 is LGHNA, CDR2 YNFKEQ, per germline. The CDR3 runs to 14 residues. V trimming: 3 bases; J trimming: 6 bases; junction bases outside the gene matches: 4. As DNA, the CDR3 is TGTGCCAGCAGCCAGGCGACTAGCCCCGGGGAGCTGTTTTTT. It codes for CASSQATSPGELFF.

The rearrangement joins TRBV7-2 to TRBJ2-1, with TRBD2 matching over 15 bases. Trimming took 7 bases from V and 9 from J; bases not matched to a gene: 7. This CDR3 has 15 amino acids. CDR1 SGHTA and CDR2 FQGNSA come from the germline V gene. CDR3 in amino acids: CASTTGLAGGIEQFF. The CDR3 nucleotides are TGTGCCAGCACCACCGGACTAGCGGGAGGGATTGAGCAGTTCTTC.

The rearrangement links TRBV5-8 to TRBJ1-1; D ambiguous. V shed 2 bases and J shed 0 bases, with 8 bases lying between them. Germline V gene sequence: CDR1 SGHTS, CDR2 YDEGEE. The CDR3 sequence is 14 residues long. This CDR3 is CASSFVSLNTEAFF. CDR3 sequence (DNA): TGTGCCAGCAGCTTCGTATCCTTGAACACTGAAGCTTTCTTT.

This clone came up a few times. The chain couples TRBV2 to TRBJ2-5; D possibly corresponds to TRBD1 (5 bases). With 2 bases removed from V and 4 bases from J, the gap between germline ends came to 20 bases. Germline CDR1 reads SNHLY; CDR2 reads FYNNEI. This CDR3 contains 17 residues. CDR3 protein: CASSESGIRRVRETQYF. As DNA, the CDR3 is TGTGCCAGCAGTGAATCGGGTATTCGCAGGGTTCGAGAGACCCAGTACTTC.

This clone was seen a few times. The same CDR3 also results from other DNA sequences found in this sample. The chain links TRBV5-1 to TRBJ2-3; no reliable D call. In germline, CDR1 is SGHRS, CDR2 YFSETQ. The germline V and J ends were trimmed by 4 bases and 0 bases, with 9 bases remaining between them. The CDR3 has 14 residues. The CDR3 DNA sequence: TGCGCCAGCAGCCCGGCGGCAAGCACAGATACGCAGTATTTT. Amino acids: CASSPAASTDTQYF.

This chain links TRBV5-6 with TRBJ2-1; D unclear. The ends were cut back, 0 bases at V and 3 bases at J, with 13 bases in the middle. CDR3 size: 16 residues. Germline V gives CDR1 SGHDT, CDR2 YYEEEE. The CDR3 coding sequence is TGTGCCAGCAGCTTGGCCATTAGTAGCTACTACAATGAGCAGTTCTTC. Encoded protein: CASSLAISSYYNEQFF. Combining the CDR3 with reference TRBV5-6 and TRBJ2-1 gives the whole variable domain DAGVTQSPTHLIKTRGQQVTLRCSPKSGHDTVSWYQQALGQGPQFIFQYYEEEERQRGNFPDRFSGHQFPNYSSELNVNALLLGDSALYLCASSLAISSYYNEQFFGPGTRLTVL.

This clone was found once. The chain couples TRBV4-1 to TRBJ1-4, with no clear D. In germline, CDR1 is MGHRA, CDR2 YSYEKL. The CDR3 sequence is 15 residues long. Deletions cut 1 base from V and 2 bases from J, with 8 bases between. This CDR3 reads CASSQGFSTNEKLFF. The CDR3 DNA is TGCGCCAGCAGCCAAGGGTTTAGTACTAATGAAAAACTGTTTTTT.

The chain combines TRBV7-3 with TRBJ2-3, with a possible D match to TRBD2 (5 bases). The germline V and J ends were trimmed by 0 bases and 3 bases, with 7 bases remaining between them. There are 14 residues in the CDR3. The germline CDR1 and CDR2 sequences are SGHTA and FQGTGA. CDR3 in amino acids: CASSLTRVTDTQYF. The CDR3 DNA sequence: TGTGCCAGCAGCTTAACGAGGGTTACAGATACGCAGTATTTT.

The V gene is TRBV6-5, the J gene TRBJ2-1; TRBD2 aligns across 12 bases. The junction had 5 bases not matched to a gene; V was cut back by 9 bases and J by 8 bases. Per germline, CDR1 MNHEY and CDR2 SVGAGI. CDR3 length: 13 amino acids. The CDR3 sequence: CASRLAGVDEQFF. The CDR3 DNA reads TGTGCCAGTAGACTAGCGGGAGTGGATGAGCAGTTCTTC.

The chain is built from TRBV2 and TRBJ2-2; the D is unclear. CDR1 and CDR2 from the germline V gene are SNHLY and FYNNEI. V lost 4 bases to trimming and J lost 5 bases, with 8 bases between them. CDR3 length: 13 amino acids. CDR3 bases: TGTGCCAGCAGTGTTCGGAGAACCGGGGAGCTGTTTTTT. As protein: CASSVRRTGELFF.

This rearrangement joins TRBV30 to TRBJ2-7; TRBD1 agrees at 10 bases. V shed 3 bases and J 0 bases; nucleotides not matched to a gene: 5. Germline values: CDR1 GTSNPN, CDR2 SVGIG (reference sequence). This CDR3 has 15 residues. The CDR3 coding sequence is TGTGCCTGGAGCCGACAGGGGGCAAGCTCCTACGAGCAGTACTTC. Encoded protein: CAWSRQGASSYEQYF.

The J gene is TRBJ2-3, the V gene TRBV18, with D hard to call. CDR3 size: 14 residues. Germline V gene sequence: CDR1 KGHSH, CDR2 LQKENI. The V end was cut by 1 base, the J end by 3 bases, with 8 bases between. This CDR3 is CASSPLQETDTQYF. For the CDR3, the DNA is TGTGCCAGCTCACCACTACAAGAGACAGATACGCAGTATTTT. Full variable domain (missing parts from reference TRBV18 and TRBJ2-3): NAGVMQNPRHLVRRRGQEARLRCSPMKGHSHVYWYRQLPEEGLKFMVYLQKENIIDESGMPKERFSAEFPKEGPSILRIQQVVRGDSAAYFCASSPLQETDTQYFGPGTRLTVL.

The chain couples TRBV19 to TRBJ2-2; no clear D. This CDR3 spans 15 amino acids. Per germline, CDR1 LNHDA and CDR2 SQIVND (reference sequence). V was shortened by 3 bases and J by 2 bases, with 10 bases between the two germline ends. CDR3 sequence (DNA): TGTGCCAGTAGTATGGGCAGAATAAACACCGGGGAGCTGTTTTTT. Protein: CASSMGRINTGELFF. Full variable domain (rest looked up from reference TRBV19 and TRBJ2-2): DGGITQSPKYLFRKEGQNVTLSCEQNLNHDAMYWYRQDPGQGLRLIYYSQIVNDFQKGDIAEGYSVSREKKESFPLTVTSAQKNPTAFYLCASSMGRINTGELFFGEGSRLTVL.